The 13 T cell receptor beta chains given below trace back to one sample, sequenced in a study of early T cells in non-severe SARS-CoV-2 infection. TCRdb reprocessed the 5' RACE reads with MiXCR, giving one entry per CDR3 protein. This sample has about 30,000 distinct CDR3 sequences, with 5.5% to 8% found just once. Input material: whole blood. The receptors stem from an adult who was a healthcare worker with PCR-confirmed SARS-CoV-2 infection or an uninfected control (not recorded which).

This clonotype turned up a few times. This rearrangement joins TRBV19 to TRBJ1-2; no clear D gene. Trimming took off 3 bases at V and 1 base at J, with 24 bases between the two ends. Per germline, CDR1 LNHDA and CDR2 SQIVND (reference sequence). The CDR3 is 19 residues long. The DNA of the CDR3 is TGTGCCAGTAGTATCGTTTGGCGGAGCAAGCCAATACTTAACTATGGCTACACCTTC. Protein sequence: CASSIVWRSKPILNYGYTF.

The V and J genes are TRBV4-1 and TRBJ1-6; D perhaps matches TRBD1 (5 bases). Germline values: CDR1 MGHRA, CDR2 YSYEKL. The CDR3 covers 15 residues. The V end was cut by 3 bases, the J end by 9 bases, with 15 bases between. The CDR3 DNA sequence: TGCGCCAGCAGCCATGGGACCGGTGCGGGTTCACCCCTCCACTTT. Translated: CASSHGTGAGSPLHF.

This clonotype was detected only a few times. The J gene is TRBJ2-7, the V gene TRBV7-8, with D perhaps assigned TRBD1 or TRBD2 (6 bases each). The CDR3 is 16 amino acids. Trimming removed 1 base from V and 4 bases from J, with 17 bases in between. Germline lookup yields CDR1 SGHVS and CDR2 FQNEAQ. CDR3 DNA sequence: TGTGCCAGCAGCTTAGGCGGTGGGGGGCGATCTTACGAGCAGTACTTC. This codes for CASSLGGGGRSYEQYF.

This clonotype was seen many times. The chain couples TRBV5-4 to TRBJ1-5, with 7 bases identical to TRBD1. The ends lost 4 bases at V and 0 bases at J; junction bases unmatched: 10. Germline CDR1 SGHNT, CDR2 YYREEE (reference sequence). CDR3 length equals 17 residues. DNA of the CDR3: TGTGCCAGCAGCCCCGGTCGGGACAGCCTTAGCAATCAGCCCCAGCATTTT. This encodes CASSPGRDSLSNQPQHF. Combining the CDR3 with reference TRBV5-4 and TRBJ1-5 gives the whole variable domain ETGVTQSPTHLIKTRGQQVTLRCSSQSGHNTVSWYQQALGQGPQFIFQYYREEENGRGNFPPRFSGLQFPNYSSELNVNALELDDSALYLCASSPGRDSLSNQPQHFGDGTRLSIL.

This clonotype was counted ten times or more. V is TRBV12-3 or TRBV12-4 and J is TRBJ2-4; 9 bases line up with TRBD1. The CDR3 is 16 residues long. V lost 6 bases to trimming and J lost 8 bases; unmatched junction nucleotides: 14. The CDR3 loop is CASSPENRGLRDIQYF. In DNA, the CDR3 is TGTGCCAGCAGCCCCGAGAACAGGGGGCTTAGGGACATTCAGTACTTC.

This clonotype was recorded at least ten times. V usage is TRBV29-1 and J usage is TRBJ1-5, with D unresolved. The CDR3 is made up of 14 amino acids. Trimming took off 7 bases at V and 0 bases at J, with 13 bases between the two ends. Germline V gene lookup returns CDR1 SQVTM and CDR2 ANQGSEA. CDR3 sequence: CSAADTNSNQPQHF. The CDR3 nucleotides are TGCAGCGCAGCAGACACAAATAGCAATCAGCCCCAGCATTTT. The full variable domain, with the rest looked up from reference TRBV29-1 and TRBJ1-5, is SAVISQKPSRDICQRGTSLTIQCQVDSQVTMMFWYRQQPGQSLTLIATANQGSEATYESGFVIDKFPISRPNLTFSTLTVSNMSPEDSSIYLCSAADTNSNQPQHFGDGTRLSIL.

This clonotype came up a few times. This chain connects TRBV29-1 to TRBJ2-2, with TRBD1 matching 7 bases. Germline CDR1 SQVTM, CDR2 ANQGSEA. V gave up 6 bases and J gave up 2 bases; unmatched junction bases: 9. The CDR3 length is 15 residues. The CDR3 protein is CSVRVQGTNTGELFF. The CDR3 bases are TGCAGCGTGAGGGTACAGGGGACAAACACCGGGGAGCTGTTTTTT.

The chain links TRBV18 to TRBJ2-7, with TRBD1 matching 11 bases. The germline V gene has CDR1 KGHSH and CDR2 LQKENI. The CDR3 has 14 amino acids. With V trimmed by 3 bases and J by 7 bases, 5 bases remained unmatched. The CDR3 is CASSPVGQGGEQYF. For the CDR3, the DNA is TGTGCCAGCTCACCGGTGGGACAGGGGGGAGAGCAGTACTTC.

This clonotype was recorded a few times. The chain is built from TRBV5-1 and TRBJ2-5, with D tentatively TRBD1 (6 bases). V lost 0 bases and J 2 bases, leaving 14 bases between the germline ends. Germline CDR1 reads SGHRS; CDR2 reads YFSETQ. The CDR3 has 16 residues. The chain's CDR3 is CASSLAPTQGQETQYF. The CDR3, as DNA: TGCGCCAGCAGCTTGGCCCCTACCCAGGGGCAAGAGACCCAGTACTTC.

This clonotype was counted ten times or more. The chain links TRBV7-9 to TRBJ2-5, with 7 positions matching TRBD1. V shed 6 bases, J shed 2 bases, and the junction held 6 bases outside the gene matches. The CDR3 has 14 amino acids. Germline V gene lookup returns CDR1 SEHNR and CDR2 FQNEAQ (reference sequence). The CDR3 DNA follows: TGTGCCAGCAGGGAACAGGGGCCGCAAGAGACCCAGTACTTC. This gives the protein CASREQGPQETQYF.

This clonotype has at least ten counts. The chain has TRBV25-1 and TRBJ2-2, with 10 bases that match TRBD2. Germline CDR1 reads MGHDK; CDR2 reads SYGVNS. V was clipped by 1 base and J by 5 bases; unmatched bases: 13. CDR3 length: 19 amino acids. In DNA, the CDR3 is TGTGCCAGCAGTGAATCCTACGGGACTAGCGTCGTTGATACCGGGGAGCTGTTTTTT. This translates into CASSESYGTSVVDTGELFF.

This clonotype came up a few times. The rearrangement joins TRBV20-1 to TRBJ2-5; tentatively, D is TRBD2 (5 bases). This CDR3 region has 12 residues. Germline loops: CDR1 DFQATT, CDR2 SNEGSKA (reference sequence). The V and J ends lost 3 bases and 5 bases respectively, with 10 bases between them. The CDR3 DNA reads TGCAGTGCTAGCTTAGCGCGGGAGACCCAGTACTTC. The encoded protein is CSASLARETQYF.

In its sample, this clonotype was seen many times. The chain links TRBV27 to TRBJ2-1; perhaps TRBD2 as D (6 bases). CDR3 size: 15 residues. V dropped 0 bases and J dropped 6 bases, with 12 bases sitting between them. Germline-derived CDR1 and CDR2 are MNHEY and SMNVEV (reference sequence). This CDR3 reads CASSLSRGLLNEQFF. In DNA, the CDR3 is TGTGCCAGCAGTTTATCGAGGGGACTCCTCAATGAGCAGTTCTTC.